The sequence of this T cell receptor beta chain was determined in a study of response to subunit inactivated influenza vaccine. Findings and caveats of the study: After each seasonal influenza vaccination, few new T cells are recruited, the authors suggested.

The CDR3 runs 16 residues. CDR1 and CDR2 (germline): SGHRS, YFSETQ. Deletions cut 0 bases from V and 9 bases from J, with 19 bases between. TCRdb used MiXCR to reprocess the RT-PCR reads, holding one entry per CDR3 protein. The table has roughly 780,000 distinct CDR3 sequences, approximately 18% seen once; the top ten hold approximately 11%. Remarks on this clonotype: The antigen remains unidentified.

Material: PBMCs from blood, obtained more than 4 days after vaccination. The receptor was isolated from a man aged 50 to 60 who received an inactivated influenza vaccine. The chain carries TRBV5-1 and TRBJ2-1; TRBD2 is a possible D gene (5 bases). The CDR3: CASSLAWTGSTVEQFF. DNA for the CDR3: TGCGCCAGCAGCTTGGCCTGGACGGGGAGCACGGTTGAGCAGTTCTTC. Full variable domain (missing parts from reference TRBV5-1 and TRBJ2-1): KAGVTQTPRYLIKTRGQQVTLSCSPISGHRSVSWYQQTPGQGLQFLFEYFSETQRNKGNFPGRFSGRQFSNSRSEMNVSTLELGDSALYLCASSLAWTGSTVEQFFGPGTRLTVL.